This TCR beta chain was profiled in a study of blood T cells in healthy people across ages. The study, taken as a whole, reports: The unsorted PBMCs prevented any conclusive comparison of naive versus antigen-experienced cells.

The germline gives CDR1 MNHNS, CDR2 SASEGT. V dropped 5 bases and J dropped 7 bases, with 5 bases sitting between them. The CDR3 is 10 residues long. About this clonotype: The target antigen is unknown.

A J-beta primer mix and a sample-barcoded 5' primer were used in a second PCR of roughly 6 to 11 cycles. Samples each returned at least 2.5 million CDR3-containing paired-end reads. Using its own MiXCR run on the 5' RACE reads, TCRdb lists one record per CDR3 protein. Here the sample spans over a million distinct CDR3 sequences, 35% to 45% being singletons. The receptor was isolated from a woman younger than 30 in good health. The rearrangement links TRBV6-1 to TRBJ1-1; unclear D gene. Material for sequencing was blood. The DNA of the CDR3 is TGTGCCAGCAGTAACTTTGAAGCTTTCTTT. As protein: CASSNFEAFF.